This T cell receptor (beta chain) is drawn from a study of T-cell reconstitution after alpha-beta-depleted transplantation in children. This clonotype was recorded many times. Its antigen is not known. Researchers prepared the TCRbeta library using unique molecular identifiers, the study reports. TCRdb used MiXCR to reprocess the PCR reads, holding one entry per CDR3 protein. The data show about 830,000 distinct CDR3 sequences, approximately 15% seen once. Points from the study as a whole: The study traced high day-60 TCRbeta diversity in some patients to surviving recipient T cells and thymic progenitors. Among T cells one year after transplant, newly produced cells accounted for most counts and diversity. Where alpha-beta T cells came from about two months after transplant was reportedly several hundred expanded graft clones.

Germline V gene sequence: CDR1 LGHNA, CDR2 YNFKEQ. The V end was cut by 0 bases, the J end by 0 bases, with 9 bases between. CDR3 length equals 16 residues. This receptor was obtained from a male patient between 10 and 17 years old who had a stem cell transplant for acute lymphoblastic leukemia, so the T cells may come from the graft donor. Sequences were derived from PBMCs, mostly from graft donor cells, sampled 360 days after TCRalphabeta/CD19-depleted stem cell transplant. The gene calls are TRBV4-2 and TRBJ2-1, with D uncertain. The CDR3 loop reads CASSQEASPSYNEQFF. CDR3 nucleotide sequence: TGTGCCAGCAGCCAAGAGGCTTCCCCCTCCTACAATGAGCAGTTCTTC.